A selection of T cell receptor beta chains follows, all from one sample in a study of blood T cells in healthy people across ages. TCRdb called the 5' RACE reads again in MiXCR, with one record for every CDR3 protein. Of hundreds of thousands of distinct CDR3 sequences in the sample, 58% are singletons; the top ten hold roughly 20%. The sample comprised blood. The origin of the receptors is a man aged 30 to 45 in good health. The CDR3 runs from the conserved cysteine through the conserved F or W. The order of the fields is CDR3 protein, CDR3 DNA, V gene, D gene, clone size, J gene. The D gene is left open where the match is weak. The size entry is marked missing in some rows and otherwise reads once, few, many or a size class.

CSARAGSLRWFF | TGCAGTGCTAGGGCGGGGTCTCTACGATGGTTCTTC | TRBV20-1 | NA | few | TRBJ2-1
CASSSKNIQYF | TGTGCCAGCAGTTCCAAAAACATTCAGTACTTC | TRBV6-5 | NA | NA | TRBJ2-4
CASSLGRGRTYEQYF | TGTGCCAGCAGCCTGGGGAGGGGCCGAACCTACGAGCAGTACTTC | TRBV5-5 | TRBD2 | NA | TRBJ2-7
CASSQTGTHLGADMQYF | TGTGCCAGCAGCCAAACTGGGACTCACCTAGGAGCAGATATGCAGTATTTT | TRBV11-3 | NA | NA | TRBJ2-3
CAWSEPGENIQYF | TGTGCCTGGAGTGAACCAGGGGAAAACATTCAGTACTTC | TRBV30 | NA | once | TRBJ2-4
CASSSERGINNEQFF | TGTGCCAGCAGCTCCGAACGGGGGATTAACAATGAGCAGTTCTTC | TRBV2 | NA | NA | TRBJ2-1
CASSFFSFRLYNEQFF | TGTGCCAGCAGTTTCTTTAGCTTCCGGCTCTACAATGAGCAGTTCTTC | TRBV28 | NA | few | TRBJ2-1
CASSRGQLEETQYF | TGTGCCAGCAGCAGAGGACAGTTGGAAGAGACCCAGTACTTC | TRBV28 | NA | NA | TRBJ2-5
CASTIDNSIQYF | TGTGCCAGCACTATAGACAACTCCATTCAGTACTTC | TRBV2 | NA | many | TRBJ2-4
CASSSRLAETYEQYF | TGTGCCAGCAGCTCCCGACTAGCGGAAACCTACGAGCAGTACTTC | TRBV12-3/TRBV12-4 | TRBD2 | NA | TRBJ2-7
CASSQVTGTSGDYSYNEQFF | TGTGCCAGCAGCCAGGTGACCGGGACTAGCGGCGATTACTCCTACAATGAGCAGTTCTTC | TRBV4-2 | TRBD2 | NA | TRBJ2-1
CTSSLGLNNEQFF | TGTACCAGCAGCTTAGGACTAAACAATGAGCAGTTCTTC | TRBV7-2 | NA | NA | TRBJ2-1
CASSLRQGGLGSSYNEQFF | TGCGCCAGCAGTCTTAGACAGGGAGGTTTGGGGAGCTCCTACAATGAGCAGTTCTTC | TRBV5-1 | NA | NA | TRBJ2-1
CSVVGASGEFFNEQFF | TGCAGCGTTGTCGGGGCTAGCGGGGAGTTCTTCAATGAGCAGTTCTTC | TRBV29-1 | TRBD2 | NA | TRBJ2-1
CASSLPTSGLERESWDTQYF | TGTGCCAGCAGCTTGCCAACCTCTGGCCTCGAGCGGGAGTCGTGGGATACGCAGTATTTT | TRBV11-2 | TRBD2 | once | TRBJ2-3
CASSKQGTYGYTF | TGTGCCAGCAGCAAACAGGGGACTTATGGCTACACCTTC | TRBV28 | TRBD1 | NA | TRBJ1-2
CASKQGGEQYF | TGTGCCAGCAAACAGGGTGGGGAGCAGTACTTC | TRBV2 | NA | NA | TRBJ2-7
CASSLGLAGGTEQFF | TGTGCCAGCAGTTTGGGACTAGCGGGAGGCACTGAGCAGTTCTTC | TRBV12-3/TRBV12-4 | TRBD2 | NA | TRBJ2-1
CASSPNLYEQYF | TGTGCCAGCAGCCCGAACCTGTACGAGCAGTACTTC | TRBV7-2 | NA | NA | TRBJ2-7
CASSSTGTGTQPQHF | TGTGCCAGCAGTTCTACCGGGACAGGGACTCAGCCCCAGCATTTT | TRBV27 | TRBD1 | NA | TRBJ1-5
CSAMSGSGSPLHF | TGCAGTGCTATGTCAGGGTCTGGGTCACCCCTCCACTTT | TRBV20-1 | NA | few | TRBJ1-6
CSVAKTGRTFF | TGCAGCGTTGCAAAGACAGGGAGGACTTTCTTT | TRBV29-1 | TRBD1 | NA | TRBJ1-1
CASSEVGGGSHYEQYF | TGTGCCAGCAGCGAAGTTGGGGGGGGCTCCCACTACGAGCAGTACTTC | TRBV4-2 | NA | NA | TRBJ2-7
CASSSGGASTDTQYF | TGCGCCAGCAGCTCGGGCGGCGCTAGCACAGATACGCAGTATTTT | TRBV5-1 | NA | NA | TRBJ2-3
CSADGTTSSYEQYF | TGCAGTGCAGATGGGACTACGAGCTCCTACGAGCAGTACTTC | TRBV20-1 | TRBD2 | NA | TRBJ2-7
CASSSAGTSGANVLTF | TGTGCCAGCAGTTCCGCCGGGACCTCTGGGGCCAACGTCCTGACTTTC | TRBV27 | NA | NA | TRBJ2-6
CSADREVAKNIQYF | TGCAGTGCCGACCGTGAGGTAGCCAAAAACATTCAGTACTTC | TRBV20-1 | NA | NA | TRBJ2-4
CASSPPNLDTQYF | TGTGCCAGCAGCCCCCCTAATCTAGATACGCAGTATTTT | TRBV7-2 | NA | NA | TRBJ2-3
CASSLGSGSSGVHNEQFF | TGTGCCAGCAGCTTAGGCAGCGGGTCTAGCGGGGTTCACAATGAGCAGTTCTTC | TRBV7-9 | TRBD2 | NA | TRBJ2-1
CSARQGGLAGESYEQYF | TGCAGTGCTCGCCAGGGTGGACTAGCGGGAGAGTCCTACGAGCAGTACTTC | TRBV20-1 | TRBD2 | NA | TRBJ2-7
CSGWPSSGTNEQFF | TGCAGCGGCTGGCCTTCGAGCGGGACAAATGAGCAGTTCTTC | TRBV29-1 | NA | NA | TRBJ2-1
CASSQDWGKDTQYF | TGTGCCAGCAGCCAAGATTGGGGGAAAGATACGCAGTATTTT | TRBV4-2 | NA | NA | TRBJ2-3
CASSYPGPTSGRGTDTQYF | TGTGCCAGCAGTTACCCCGGCCCGACTAGCGGGAGAGGCACAGATACGCAGTATTTT | TRBV6-5 | TRBD2 | NA | TRBJ2-3
CASGPGQGFTDTQYF | TGTGCCAGCGGCCCGGGACAGGGGTTTACAGATACGCAGTATTTT | TRBV3-1 | TRBD1 | NA | TRBJ2-3
CSASSGGREAFF | TGCAGTGCTAGTTCAGGGGGTAGGGAAGCTTTCTTT | TRBV20-1 | TRBD1 | NA | TRBJ1-1
CASSFEISSYEQYF | TGCGCCAGCAGCTTCGAGATCAGCTCCTACGAGCAGTACTTC | TRBV5-1 | NA | once | TRBJ2-7
CASSQDRSAGGPTDTQYF | TGTGCCAGCAGCCAAGATCGGTCCGCGGGGGGGCCTACAGATACGCAGTATTTT | TRBV4-2 | TRBD2 | once | TRBJ2-3
CATPPSSSGANVLTF | TGTGCCACCCCTCCTTCTAGCTCTGGGGCCAACGTCCTGACTTTC | TRBV15 | NA | few | TRBJ2-6
CSARRLTYEQYF | TGCAGTGCTAGGCGATTGACCTACGAGCAGTACTTC | TRBV20-1 | NA | NA | TRBJ2-7
CSASIGGGSYNEQFF | TGCAGTGCTAGTATTGGAGGGGGAAGCTACAATGAGCAGTTCTTC | TRBV20-1 | NA | few | TRBJ2-1
CSVVAGFDEQFF | TGCAGCGTAGTAGCGGGATTCGATGAGCAGTTCTTC | TRBV29-1 | TRBD2 | NA | TRBJ2-1
CSARVGGLHTGELFF | TGCAGTGCTAGAGTAGGGGGCTTGCACACCGGGGAGCTGTTTTTT | TRBV20-1 | TRBD1 | NA | TRBJ2-2